The clone carrying this TCR beta chain came up a few times. TCRdb independently ran MiXCR on the RACE reads; one entry per CDR3 protein. The sample lists about 400,000 distinct CDR3 sequences, about 6.3% occurring once. Trimming pared 4 bases from V and 6 bases from J, leaving 19 bases between. From germline, CDR1 is SQVTM and CDR2 ANQGSEA. The CDR3 is made up of 15 amino acids. The time point here: patch test 2, 6 weeks after DPC sensitization. Treatment meaning: therapeutic diphenylcyclopropenone sensitization with weekly scalp DPC. Every patch test was put on after a blood sample was taken. This sample is part of a study of human T cells and chemical hapten exposure.

The sequenced sample was whole blood, obtained in connection with sensitization to the hapten diphenylcyclopropenone (DPC). The TCR originated in a young woman with alopecia areata. Some clones in this sample may be carry-over from other donors' samples. This chain links TRBV29-1 with TRBJ1-5; maybe TRBD1 (6 bases). The CDR3 region is CSVGMGGRFGQPQHF. The CDR3 DNA reads TGCAGCGTTGGGATGGGGGGGCGTTTCGGTCAGCCCCAGCATTTT.